This entry features one T cell receptor beta chain sequence. The data were obtained in a study of OX40 agonist ivuxolimab in advanced cancers. Here immunoSEQ multiplex PCR was the method, and the copy in TCRdb shows in-frame clones only, minus some. The sample yields 65,000 to 80,000 clones, 65% to 90% seen once. The CDR3 sequence is 16 residues long. Germline-derived CDR1 and CDR2 are SGHTA and FQGNSA. V lost 1 base and J 3 bases, leaving 12 bases between the germline ends. The specimen was CD4+ or CD8+ T cells sorted from blood, collected in a trial of the OX40 agonist ivuxolimab. The chain employs TRBV7-2 and TRBJ2-2, with D maybe TRBD1 (5 bases). The receptor comes from an adult with an advanced solid tumor such as melanoma, head and neck, liver or kidney cancer. The CDR3 spells CASSLVSQGYTGELFF. Here the CDR3 DNA reads TGTGCCAGCAGCTTAGTCAGTCAGGGCTACACCGGGGAGCTGTTTTTT.